The subject of this entry is one T cell receptor beta chain. Its antigen is not identified. Specified time point: persistent/refractory GD, antithyroid drugs over 5 years with positive TRAb. The TCR library used RNA extracted from PBMCs. The record originates from a study of regulatory T cells in long-lasting Graves disease. Study results and limitations: There was favoring of TRBV28, TRBJ1-2 and TRBJ2-5 in persistent disease.

Combining iRepertoire HTBI primers with Arm-PCR of CDR3 regions, the authors built TCR beta libraries. One entry per CDR3 protein, called by TCRdb with MiXCR from the multiplex PCR reads. Of about 470,000 distinct CDR3 sequences listed, 20% to 25% are singletons. V gave up 1 base and J gave up 9 bases; unmatched junction bases: 3. CDR1 SGHVS and CDR2 FQNEAQ come from the germline V gene. The CDR3 totals 15 residues. The source of this sequence is a female donor with Graves disease. The chain joins TRBV7-8 to TRBJ2-1; 13 positions agree with TRBD2. Source: peripheral blood mononuclear cells (PBMCs), taken when the disease was refractory, from a patient treated with antithyroid drugs. The CDR3 DNA is TGTGCCAGCAGCTTAGGGACTAGCGGGAGTTCTGAGCAGTTCTTC. Its translation: CASSLGTSGSSEQFF.